This TCR beta chain was obtained from a study of Ad26.COV2.S vaccination and SARS-CoV-2 variants. Method: immunoSEQ multiplex PCR; TCRdb's copy keeps in-frame clones and lacks some. The sample holds more than 300,000 clones, roughly 89% seen once. Treatment: about 20 received Ad26.COV2.S at low or high dose, single or two shots; roughly five received placebo; per-sample allocation not given. The investigators took samples on day 63 after the first vaccine or placebo injection. Vaccine was an Ad26 vector expressing Wuhan-strain SARS-CoV-2 spike. The germline V gene encodes CDR1 MNHEY and CDR2 SVGAGI. This CDR3 has 14 residues. The ends lost 0 bases at V and 7 bases at J; junction bases unmatched: 4.

The sequence derives from a person between 18 and 60 years old who received the Ad26.COV2.S COVID-19 vaccine or a placebo. The chain recombines TRBV6-5 with TRBJ1-2, with 8 bases identical to TRBD1. Sequenced material: peripheral blood, taken in a trial of Ad26.COV2.S vaccine versus placebo. The CDR3 region has the DNA TGTGCCAGCAGTTACTCCGGACAGGGATTTGGCTACACCTTC. This sequence encodes CASSYSGQGFGYTF.